Reported below is one TCR beta chain. Antigen specificity is unknown. These data are taken from a study of a mutant IDH1 vaccine in newly diagnosed glioma. Measured with immunoSEQ multiplex PCR; TCRdb has only the in-frame clones, and not every one. This sample has tens of thousands of clones; around 77% occur once, and the top ten carry roughly 9%. The ends were cut back, 1 base at V and 14 bases at J, with 15 bases in the middle. The germline V gene has CDR1 LGHNA and CDR2 YSLEER. CDR3 length: 13 residues. Time point noted: week 11, during vaccination. What each vaccine dose contained was 300 ug of mutant IDH1 20-mer peptide, accompanied by topical imiquimod. Tumors from donors were new WHO grade 3 or 4 IDH1-mutant astrocytomas with ATRX loss.

This TCR was sampled from a woman under 30 with glioma. The sequences come from PBMCs, collected from a glioma patient whose treatment included an IDH1 peptide vaccine. J is TRBJ2-1 and V is TRBV4-3; possible D gene TRBD1, 5 bases. CDR3 amino acids: CASSQVFGQQEFF. As DNA, the CDR3 is TGCGCCAGCAGCCAAGTCTTCGGCCAACAGGAGTTCTTC.